This T cell receptor (beta chain) was sequenced for a study of blood T cell repertoires in COVID-19. Study summary: COVID-19 samples, acute and convalescent, were from the United States, Italy and Spain. From T cells, B-cell-depleted T cells, or PBMCs came the material, which was cDNA or gDNA.

Trimming cost V 4 bases and J 5 bases; bases outside gene matches: 4. The CDR3 spans 15 residues. Germline CDR1 is KGHDR and CDR2 is SFDVKD. As processed by the authors: Reference gene primer amplification in the assay estimated nucleated cell counts. This table comes from immunoSEQ multiplex PCR, and its TCRdb copy is limited to in-frame clones, with some not included. That table supplies the V and J calls and clone size; D and trimming were determined from the DNA. The table has 160,000 or so clones, 87% seen once. The TCR was taken from a woman aged 50 to 65 with acute or convalescent COVID-19. The chain has TRBV24-1 and TRBJ2-3, with 11 nucleotides matching TRBD2. The sample comprised peripheral blood. The CDR3 DNA sequence: TGTGCCACCAGTGACCATACTAGCGGGGGAGATACGCAGTATTTT. As protein: CATSDHTSGGDTQYF.